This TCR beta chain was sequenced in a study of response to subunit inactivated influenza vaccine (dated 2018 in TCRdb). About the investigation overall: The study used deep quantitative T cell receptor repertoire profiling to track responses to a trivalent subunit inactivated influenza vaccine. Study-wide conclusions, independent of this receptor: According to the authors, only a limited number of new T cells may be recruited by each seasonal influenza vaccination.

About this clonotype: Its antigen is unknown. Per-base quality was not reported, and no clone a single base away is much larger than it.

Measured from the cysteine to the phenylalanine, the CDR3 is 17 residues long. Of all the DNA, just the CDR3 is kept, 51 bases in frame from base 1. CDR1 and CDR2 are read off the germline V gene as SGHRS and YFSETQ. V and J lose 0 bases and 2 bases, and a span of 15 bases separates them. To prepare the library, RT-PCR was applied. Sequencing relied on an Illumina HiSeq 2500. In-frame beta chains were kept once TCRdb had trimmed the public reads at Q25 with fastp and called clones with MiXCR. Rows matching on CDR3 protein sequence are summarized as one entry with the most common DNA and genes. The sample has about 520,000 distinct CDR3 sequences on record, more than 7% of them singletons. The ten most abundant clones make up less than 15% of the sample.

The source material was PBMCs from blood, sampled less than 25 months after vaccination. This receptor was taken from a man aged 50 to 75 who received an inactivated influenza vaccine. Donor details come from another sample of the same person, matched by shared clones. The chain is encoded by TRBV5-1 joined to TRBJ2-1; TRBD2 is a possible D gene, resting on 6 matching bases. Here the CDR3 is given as CASSLVGGAPPYNEQFF. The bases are TGCGCCAGCAGCTTGGTTGGAGGGGCCCCTCCCTACAATGAGCAGTTCTTC.